A selection of T cell receptor beta chains follows, all from one sample in a study of T-cell memory formation after mild COVID-19. One entry per CDR3 protein, called by TCRdb with MiXCR from the 5' RACE reads. The sample shows over 45,000 distinct CDR3 sequences, 9.3% of them seen only once. The sequenced material came from PBMCs or a T cell subset sorted from them (not recorded which). The receptors were sampled from an adult woman who had mild COVID-19 (a few samples of this study predate the infection). Cell type and time point are not known. Both conserved end residues are part of each CDR3. Fields, in order: V gene, J gene, D gene, clone size, CDR3 protein, CDR3 DNA. D genes are given only for firm matches. Only part of the rows carry a size: once, few, many, or a class if the clone is expanded.

v_gene: TRBV6-2/TRBV6-3
j_gene: TRBJ1-1
d_gene: .
abundance: many
CDR3aa: CASSRALQVMNTEAFF
CDR3nt: TGTGCCAGCAGTCGCGCCTTACAGGTCATGAACACTGAAGCTTTCTTT

v_gene: TRBV5-1
j_gene: TRBJ2-1
d_gene: .
abundance: .
CDR3aa: CASGRGSYNEQFF
CDR3nt: TGCGCCAGCGGCAGGGGCTCCTACAATGAGCAGTTCTTC

v_gene: TRBV6-2/TRBV6-3
j_gene: TRBJ2-3
d_gene: TRBD2
abundance: .
CDR3aa: CASSPGLAGAGINTDTQYF
CDR3nt: TGTGCCAGCAGCCCAGGACTAGCGGGAGCGGGAATTAACACAGATACGCAGTATTTT

v_gene: TRBV6-1
j_gene: TRBJ1-1
d_gene: .
abundance: .
CDR3aa: CASMWGPLNTEAFF
CDR3nt: TGTGCCAGCATGTGGGGGCCACTGAACACTGAAGCTTTCTTT

v_gene: TRBV27
j_gene: TRBJ1-2
d_gene: .
abundance: few
CDR3aa: CASSLRGGNGYTF
CDR3nt: TGTGCCAGCAGTCTCCGAGGCGGCAATGGCTACACCTTC

v_gene: TRBV24-1
j_gene: TRBJ2-5
d_gene: .
abundance: .
CDR3aa: CATSHNQETQYF
CDR3nt: TGTGCCACCAGCCACAATCAAGAGACCCAGTACTTC

v_gene: TRBV9
j_gene: TRBJ1-3
d_gene: .
abundance: few
CDR3aa: CASSVEGGNTIYF
CDR3nt: TGTGCCAGCAGCGTAGAGGGTGGAAACACCATATATTTT

v_gene: TRBV5-1
j_gene: TRBJ2-7
d_gene: .
abundance: many
CDR3aa: CASSAGGPYEQYF
CDR3nt: TGCGCCAGCAGCGCTGGAGGGCCCTACGAGCAGTACTTC

v_gene: TRBV4-1
j_gene: TRBJ2-1
d_gene: TRBD1
abundance: .
CDR3aa: CASSPLGAGGNEQFF
CDR3nt: TGCGCCAGCAGCCCGCTTGGGGCAGGGGGCAATGAGCAGTTCTTC

v_gene: TRBV27
j_gene: TRBJ2-2
d_gene: .
abundance: .
CDR3aa: CASSLTLRVGELFF
CDR3nt: TGTGCCAGCAGCCTGACCCTGCGGGTCGGCGAGCTGTTTTTT

v_gene: TRBV11-2
j_gene: TRBJ2-5
d_gene: TRBD2
abundance: .
CDR3aa: CASSNLGLAETQYF
CDR3nt: TGTGCCAGCAGTAACCTGGGACTAGCGGAGACCCAGTACTTC

v_gene: TRBV4-2
j_gene: TRBJ2-1
d_gene: .
abundance: many
CDR3aa: CASSQASGLRYEQFF
CDR3nt: TGTGCCAGCAGCCAAGCCTCTGGGCTCAGATATGAGCAGTTCTTC

v_gene: TRBV4-2
j_gene: TRBJ2-3
d_gene: .
abundance: few
CDR3aa: CASSQGGRYTDTQYF
CDR3nt: TGTGCCAGCAGCCAAGGGGGAAGATACACAGATACGCAGTATTTT

v_gene: TRBV11-2
j_gene: TRBJ2-1
d_gene: .
abundance: few
CDR3aa: CASSWRGGYNEQFF
CDR3nt: TGTGCCAGCAGCTGGAGGGGGGGTTACAATGAGCAGTTCTTC

v_gene: TRBV7-2
j_gene: TRBJ2-1
d_gene: TRBD2
abundance: .
CDR3aa: CASSLLISGNEQFF
CDR3nt: TGTGCCAGCAGCTTACTCATTAGCGGGAATGAGCAGTTCTTC

v_gene: TRBV5-4
j_gene: TRBJ2-2
d_gene: .
abundance: few
CDR3aa: CASSLIHRGASGELFF
CDR3nt: TGTGCCAGCAGCTTAATCCACCGGGGGGCTAGCGGGGAGCTGTTTTTT

v_gene: TRBV28
j_gene: TRBJ2-7
d_gene: .
abundance: many
CDR3aa: CASSLYDSLTYEQYF
CDR3nt: TGTGCCAGCAGTTTATATGACAGTCTGACCTACGAGCAGTACTTC

v_gene: TRBV9
j_gene: TRBJ2-2
d_gene: .
abundance: many
CDR3aa: CASSVAPNTGELFF
CDR3nt: TGTGCCAGCAGCGTAGCGCCGAACACCGGGGAGCTGTTTTTT

v_gene: TRBV29-1
j_gene: TRBJ2-1
d_gene: TRBD2
abundance: many
CDR3aa: CSVVPSGRGGQFF
CDR3nt: TGCAGCGTTGTCCCTAGCGGGAGAGGAGGGCAGTTCTTC

v_gene: TRBV20-1
j_gene: TRBJ2-2
d_gene: TRBD1
abundance: many
CDR3aa: CSASKAGGAGELFF
CDR3nt: TGCAGTGCTAGCAAGGCAGGGGGCGCCGGGGAGCTGTTTTTT

v_gene: TRBV12-5
j_gene: TRBJ1-2
d_gene: .
abundance: .
CDR3aa: CASGLVGPPGVSYTF
CDR3nt: TGTGCTAGTGGTTTGGTAGGACCACCAGGTGTGAGCTACACCTTC

v_gene: TRBV5-8
j_gene: TRBJ1-2
d_gene: .
abundance: few
CDR3aa: CASSLGRAYYGYTF
CDR3nt: TGTGCCAGCAGCTTGGGCAGGGCCTACTATGGCTACACCTTC